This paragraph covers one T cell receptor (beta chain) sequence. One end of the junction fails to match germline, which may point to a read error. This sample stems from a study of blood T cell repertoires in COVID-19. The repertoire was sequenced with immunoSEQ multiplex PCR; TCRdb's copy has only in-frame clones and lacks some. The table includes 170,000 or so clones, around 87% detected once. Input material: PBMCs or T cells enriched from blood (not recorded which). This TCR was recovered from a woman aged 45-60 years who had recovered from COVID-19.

CDR3 protein: CAWSISQGAVGHTF. The CDR3 bases are TGTGCCTGGAGTATTTCCCAGGGGGCGGTTGGCCACACCTTC. The V call is TRBV30, the J call TRBJ1-2, with 8 nucleotides matching TRBD1. The germline V gene has CDR1 GTSNPN and CDR2 SVGIG (reference sequence). The CDR3 is 14 residues long. Full variable domain (rest looked up from reference TRBV30 and TRBJ1-2): SQTIHQWPATLVQPVGSPLSLECTVEGTSNPNLYWYRQAAGRGLQLLFYSVGIGQISSEVPQNLSASRPQDRQFILSSKKLLLSDSGFYLCAWSISQGAVGHTFGSGTRLTVV.